Only a few counts were recorded for the clone carrying this TCR beta chain. This sample was taken from a study of patients and donors after allogeneic stem cell transplantation. TCRdb re-derived calls from the RT-PCR reads in MiXCR, one entry per CDR3 protein. The sample has over 150,000 distinct CDR3 sequences; approximately 30% are singletons. V dropped 6 bases and J dropped 5; count of bases not matched to a gene: 5. The CDR3 extends over 13 amino acids. Germline values: CDR1 SQVTM, CDR2 ANQGSEA. The sample was blood, either unsorted or a sorted T cell fraction (not recorded which). The receptor was isolated from a human donor who was either an allogeneic HSCT recipient or a stem cell or donor lymphocyte infusion donor (not recorded which). It is not recorded whose cells these are; they may come from a transplant donor. The V and J genes are TRBV29-1 and TRBJ2-3; 10 bases match TRBD2. CDR3 nucleotides: TGCAGCGTGACTCGACTAGCGGGAGATACGCAGTATTTT. Translation: CSVTRLAGDTQYF.